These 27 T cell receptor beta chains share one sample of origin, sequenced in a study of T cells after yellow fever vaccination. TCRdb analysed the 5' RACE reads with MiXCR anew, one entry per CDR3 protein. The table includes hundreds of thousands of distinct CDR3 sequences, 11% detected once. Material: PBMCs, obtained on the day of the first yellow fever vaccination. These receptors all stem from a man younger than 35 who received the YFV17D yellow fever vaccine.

The CDR3 bases are TGTGCCAGCGGAGGAGATAGCCTGGGGGAAAAACTGTTTTTT. This codes for CASGGDSLGEKLFF. The genes are TRBV2 and TRBJ1-4; no reliable D call. V dropped 8 bases and J dropped 8 bases, with 18 bases sitting between them. The CDR3 totals 14 residues. Germline V CDR1 and CDR2: SNHLY, FYNNEI.

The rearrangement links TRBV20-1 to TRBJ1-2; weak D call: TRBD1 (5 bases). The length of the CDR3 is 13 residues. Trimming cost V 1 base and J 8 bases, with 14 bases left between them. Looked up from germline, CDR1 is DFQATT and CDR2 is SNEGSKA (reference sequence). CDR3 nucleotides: TGCAGTGCTAGAGCACCGGCAGAGGGGGGCTACACCTTC. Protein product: CSARAPAEGGYTF.

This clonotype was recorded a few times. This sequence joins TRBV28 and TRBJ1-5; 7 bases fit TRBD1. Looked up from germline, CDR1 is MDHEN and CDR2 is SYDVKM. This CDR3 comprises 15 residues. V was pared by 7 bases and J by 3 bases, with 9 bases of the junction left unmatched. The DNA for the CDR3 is TGTGCCAGCAACCAAAGGGGGCCACTCAATCAGCCCCAGCATTTT. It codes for CASNQRGPLNQPQHF.

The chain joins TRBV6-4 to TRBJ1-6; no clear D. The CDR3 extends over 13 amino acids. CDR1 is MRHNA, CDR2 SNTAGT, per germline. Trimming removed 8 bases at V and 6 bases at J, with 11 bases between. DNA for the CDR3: TGTGCCAGCTTTGAACCGGGTAATTCACCCCTCCACTTT. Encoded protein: CASFEPGNSPLHF.

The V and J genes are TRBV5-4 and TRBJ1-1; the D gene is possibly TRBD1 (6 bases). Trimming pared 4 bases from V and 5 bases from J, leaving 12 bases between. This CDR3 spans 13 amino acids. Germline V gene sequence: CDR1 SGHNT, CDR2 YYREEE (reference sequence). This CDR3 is CASSKDRGTEAFF. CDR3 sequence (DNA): TGTGCCAGCAGCAAGGACAGAGGGACTGAAGCTTTCTTT.

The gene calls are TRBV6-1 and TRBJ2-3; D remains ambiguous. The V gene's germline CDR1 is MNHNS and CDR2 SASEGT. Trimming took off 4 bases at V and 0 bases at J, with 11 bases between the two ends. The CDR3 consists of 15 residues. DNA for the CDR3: TGTGCCAGCAGTGCCACTGAACCTAGCACAGATACGCAGTATTTT. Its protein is CASSATEPSTDTQYF.

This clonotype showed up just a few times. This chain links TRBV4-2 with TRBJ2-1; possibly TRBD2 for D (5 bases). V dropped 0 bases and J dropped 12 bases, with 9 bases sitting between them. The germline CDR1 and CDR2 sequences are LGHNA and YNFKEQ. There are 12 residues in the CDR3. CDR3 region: CASSQDLTTQFF. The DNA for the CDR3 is TGTGCCAGCAGCCAAGATTTGACTACGCAGTTCTTC.

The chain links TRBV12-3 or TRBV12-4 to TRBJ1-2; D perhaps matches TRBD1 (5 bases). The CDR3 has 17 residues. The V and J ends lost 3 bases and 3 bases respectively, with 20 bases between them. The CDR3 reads CASSLGWGNKGDYGYTF. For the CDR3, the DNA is TGTGCCAGCAGTTTGGGTTGGGGGAACAAAGGCGACTATGGCTACACCTTC.

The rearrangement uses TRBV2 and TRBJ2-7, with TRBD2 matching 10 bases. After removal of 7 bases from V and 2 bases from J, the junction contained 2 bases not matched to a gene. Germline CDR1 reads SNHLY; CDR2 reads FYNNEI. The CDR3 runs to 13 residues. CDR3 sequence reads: CASILAGTYEQYV. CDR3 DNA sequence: TGTGCCAGCATACTAGCGGGGACCTACGAGCAGTACGTC.

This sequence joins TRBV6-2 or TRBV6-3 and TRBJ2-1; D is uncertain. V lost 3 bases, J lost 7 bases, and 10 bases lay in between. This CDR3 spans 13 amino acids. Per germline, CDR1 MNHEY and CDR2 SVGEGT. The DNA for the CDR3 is TGTGCCAGCAGTTATCAAAGGCCAAATGAGCAGTTCTTC. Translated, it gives CASSYQRPNEQFF.

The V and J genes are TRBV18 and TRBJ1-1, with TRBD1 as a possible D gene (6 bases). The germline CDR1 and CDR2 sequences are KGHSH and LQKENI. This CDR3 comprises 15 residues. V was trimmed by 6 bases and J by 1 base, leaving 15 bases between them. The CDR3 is CASSQNRASNTEAFF. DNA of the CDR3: TGTGCCAGCTCCCAAAACAGGGCATCGAACACTGAAGCTTTCTTT.

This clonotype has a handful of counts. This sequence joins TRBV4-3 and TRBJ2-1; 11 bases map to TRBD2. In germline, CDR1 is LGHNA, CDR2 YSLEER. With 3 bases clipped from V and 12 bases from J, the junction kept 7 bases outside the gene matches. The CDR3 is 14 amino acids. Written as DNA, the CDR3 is TGCGCCAGCAGCCAGATTAGCGGGGGGGCCGGGCAGTTCTTC. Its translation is CASSQISGGAGQFF.

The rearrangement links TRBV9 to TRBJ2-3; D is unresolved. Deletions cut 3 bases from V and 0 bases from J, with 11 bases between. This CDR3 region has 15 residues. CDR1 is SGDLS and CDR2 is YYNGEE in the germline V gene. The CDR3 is CASSASSGSTDTQYF. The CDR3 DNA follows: TGTGCCAGCAGCGCGAGCTCAGGAAGCACAGATACGCAGTATTTT.

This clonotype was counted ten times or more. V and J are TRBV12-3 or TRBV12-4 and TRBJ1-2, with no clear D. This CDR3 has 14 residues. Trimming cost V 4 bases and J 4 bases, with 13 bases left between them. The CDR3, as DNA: TGTGCCAGCAGTTCCCCACCAGGTGGCTATGGCTACACCTTC. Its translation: CASSSPPGGYGYTF.

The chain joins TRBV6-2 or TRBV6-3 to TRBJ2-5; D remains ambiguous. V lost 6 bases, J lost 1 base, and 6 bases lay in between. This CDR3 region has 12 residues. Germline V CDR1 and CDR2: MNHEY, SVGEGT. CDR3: CASSQIQETQYF. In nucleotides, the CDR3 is TGTGCCAGCAGCCAGATCCAAGAGACCCAGTACTTC.

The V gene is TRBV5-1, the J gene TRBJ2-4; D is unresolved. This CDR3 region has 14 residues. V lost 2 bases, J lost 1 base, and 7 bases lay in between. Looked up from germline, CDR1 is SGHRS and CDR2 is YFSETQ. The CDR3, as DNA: TGCGCCAGCAGCTTAGGGCAGGCCAAAAACATTCAGTACTTC. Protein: CASSLGQAKNIQYF.

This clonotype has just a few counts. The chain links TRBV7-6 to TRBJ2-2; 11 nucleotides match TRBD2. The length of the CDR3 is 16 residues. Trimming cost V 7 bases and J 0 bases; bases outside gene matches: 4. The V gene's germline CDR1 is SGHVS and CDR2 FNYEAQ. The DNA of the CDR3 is TGTGCCAGCACTGGGACTAGCGGAACGAACACCGGGGAGCTGTTTTTT. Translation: CASTGTSGTNTGELFF.

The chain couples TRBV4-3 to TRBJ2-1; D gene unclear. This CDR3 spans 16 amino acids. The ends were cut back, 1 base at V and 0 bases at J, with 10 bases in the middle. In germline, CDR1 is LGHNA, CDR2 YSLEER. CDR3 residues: CASSQVVTLSYNEQFF. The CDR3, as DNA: TGCGCCAGCAGCCAAGTCGTGACACTCTCCTACAATGAGCAGTTCTTC.

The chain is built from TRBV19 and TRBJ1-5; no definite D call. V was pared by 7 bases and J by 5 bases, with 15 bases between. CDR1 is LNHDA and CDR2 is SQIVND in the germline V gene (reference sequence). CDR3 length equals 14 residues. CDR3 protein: CASTPWGRDQPQHF. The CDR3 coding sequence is TGTGCCAGTACCCCGTGGGGTAGGGATCAGCCCCAGCATTTT. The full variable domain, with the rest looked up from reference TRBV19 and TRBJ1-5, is DGGITQSPKYLFRKEGQNVTLSCEQNLNHDAMYWYRQDPGQGLRLIYYSQIVNDFQKGDIAEGYSVSREKKESFPLTVTSAQKNPTAFYLCASTPWGRDQPQHFGDGTRLSIL.

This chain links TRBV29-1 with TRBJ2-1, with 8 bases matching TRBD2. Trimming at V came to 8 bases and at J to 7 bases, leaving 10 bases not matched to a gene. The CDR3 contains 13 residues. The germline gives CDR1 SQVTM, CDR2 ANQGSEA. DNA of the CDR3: TGCAGCTCCCTGAGGACTAGCAAAAATGAGCAGTTCTTC. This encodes CSSLRTSKNEQFF.

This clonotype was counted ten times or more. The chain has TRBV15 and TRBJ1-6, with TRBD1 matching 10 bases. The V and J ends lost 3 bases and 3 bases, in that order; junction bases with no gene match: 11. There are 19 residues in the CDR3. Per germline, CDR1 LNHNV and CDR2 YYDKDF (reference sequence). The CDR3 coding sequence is TGTGCCACCAGCAGTGACCGGGACAGGGGATGGAACTATAATTCACCCCTCCACTTT. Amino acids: CATSSDRDRGWNYNSPLHF.

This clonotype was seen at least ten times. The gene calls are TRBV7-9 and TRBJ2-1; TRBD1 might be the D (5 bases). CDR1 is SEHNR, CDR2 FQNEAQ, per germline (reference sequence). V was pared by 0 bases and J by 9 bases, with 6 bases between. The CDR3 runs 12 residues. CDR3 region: CASSLAGPEQFF. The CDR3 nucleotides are TGTGCCAGCAGCTTAGCGGGGCCTGAGCAGTTCTTC. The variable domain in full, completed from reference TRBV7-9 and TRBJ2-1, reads DTGVSQNPRHKITKRGQNVTFRCDPISEHNRLYWYRQTLGQGPEFLTYFQNEAQLEKSRLLSDRFSAERPKGSFSTLEIQRTEQGDSAMYLCASSLAGPEQFFGPGTRLTVL.

CDR3 region: CASSFWGNTEAFF. The CDR3 DNA reads as TGTGCCAGCAGCTTTTGGGGAAACACTGAAGCTTTCTTT. The chain joins TRBV5-4 to TRBJ1-1; D remains unclear. The CDR3 runs 13 residues. Trimming cost V 2 bases and J 2 bases, with 7 bases left between them. Germline V gives CDR1 SGHNT, CDR2 YYREEE (reference sequence). Full variable domain (outside the CDR3, taken from reference TRBV5-4 and TRBJ1-1): ETGVTQSPTHLIKTRGQQVTLRCSSQSGHNTVSWYQQALGQGPQFIFQYYREEENGRGNFPPRFSGLQFPNYSSELNVNALELDDSALYLCASSFWGNTEAFFGQGTRLTVV.

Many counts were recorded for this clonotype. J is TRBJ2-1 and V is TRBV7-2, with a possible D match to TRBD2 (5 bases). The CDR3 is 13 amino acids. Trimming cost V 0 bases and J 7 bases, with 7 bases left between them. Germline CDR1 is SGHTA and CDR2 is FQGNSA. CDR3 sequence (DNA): TGTGCCAGCAGCTTAGCGCGAGGGAATGAGCAGTTCTTC. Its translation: CASSLARGNEQFF.

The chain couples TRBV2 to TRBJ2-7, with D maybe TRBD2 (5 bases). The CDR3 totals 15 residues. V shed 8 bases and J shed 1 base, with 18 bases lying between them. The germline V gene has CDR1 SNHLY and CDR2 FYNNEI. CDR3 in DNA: TGTGCCAGCGCTATAGGAGGTACAGCGTCCTACGAGCAGTACGTC. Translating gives CASAIGGTASYEQYV.

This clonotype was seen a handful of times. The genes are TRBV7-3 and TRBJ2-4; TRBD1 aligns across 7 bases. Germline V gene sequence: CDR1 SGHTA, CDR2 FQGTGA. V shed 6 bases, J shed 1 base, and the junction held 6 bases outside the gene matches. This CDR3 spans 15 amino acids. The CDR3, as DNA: TGTGCCAGCAGGTCAGGGGGTACGGCCAAAAACATTCAGTACTTC. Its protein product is CASRSGGTAKNIQYF.

CDR3 sequence reads: CASSPGQGMYGYTF. The CDR3 DNA reads TGTGCCAGCAGTCCCGGACAGGGGATGTATGGCTACACCTTC. V and J are TRBV12-3 or TRBV12-4 and TRBJ1-2; 9 nucleotides agree with TRBD1. The V and J ends lost 5 bases and 5 bases, in that order; junction bases with no gene match: 6. The CDR3 has 14 amino acids.